Shown below are 16 T cell receptor beta chains from a single sample sequenced in a study of blood T cell repertoires in COVID-19. Produced via immunoSEQ multiplex PCR; TCRdb's table is partial and in-frame only. The repertoire holds some 60,000 clones, about three quarters seen once, with more than 15% in the top ten. Sequences were obtained from peripheral blood. These receptors all come from a young man with COVID-19, enrolled during active disease.

The chain is built from TRBV27 and TRBJ1-2; maybe TRBD1 (6 bases). V was cut by 7 bases and J by 4 bases, with 13 bases left in between. Germline CDR1 MNHEY, CDR2 SMNVEV (reference sequence). CDR3 size: 13 residues. The DNA of the CDR3 is TGTGCCAGCACCTCGGGACAAGGCTATGGCTACACCTTC. This gives the protein CASTSGQGYGYTF.

The CDR3 DNA follows: TGTGCCAGCAGCACCCAGGGACAGCCCCATGGCTACACCTTC. Its translation: CASSTQGQPHGYTF. J is TRBJ1-2 and V is TRBV3-1 (or the pseudogene TRBV3-2); 7 nucleotides match TRBD1. The CDR3 sequence is 14 residues long. CDR1 and CDR2 (germline): LGHDT, YNNKEL (reference sequence). V gave up 5 bases and J gave up 6 bases; unmatched junction bases: 9.

J is TRBJ2-7 and V is TRBV20-1; D ambiguous. CDR3 length: 11 residues. Trimming took off 3 bases at V and 4 bases at J, with 7 bases between the two ends. Germline CDR1 is DFQATT and CDR2 is SNEGSKA (reference sequence). The CDR3 reads CSASDQYEQYF. The DNA for the CDR3 is TGCAGTGCTAGTGATCAGTACGAGCAGTACTTC.

The chain links TRBV5-1 to TRBJ2-1, with 8 bases that match TRBD1. The CDR3 has 15 residues. CDR1 SGHRS and CDR2 YFSETQ come from the germline V gene. Trimming at V came to 2 bases and at J to 5 bases, leaving 6 bases not matched to a gene. The CDR3 is CASSFRTGNNNEQFF. The CDR3, as DNA: TGCGCCAGCAGCTTTCGGACAGGGAACAACAATGAGCAGTTCTTC. The entire variable domain, with the rest obtained from reference TRBV5-1 and TRBJ2-1, is as follows: KAGVTQTPRYLIKTRGQQVTLSCSPISGHRSVSWYQQTPGQGLQFLFEYFSETQRNKGNFPGRFSGRQFSNSRSEMNVSTLELGDSALYLCASSFRTGNNNEQFFGPGTRLTVL.

The gene calls are TRBV21-1 and TRBJ2-1; TRBD2 is the table's D call, not checked against the DNA. TRBV21-1 represents a pseudogene. The CDR3 is made up of 20 amino acids. The CDR3 sequence: CASRPGLALPPRAAYNEQFF. In nucleotides, the CDR3 is TGTGCCAGCAGGCCCGGGCTAGCGTTGCCCCCTCGAGCTGCCTACAATGAGCAGTTCTTC.

This chain uses TRBV25-1 with TRBJ2-7, with 7 positions matching TRBD1. The CDR3 sequence is 12 residues long. The trim removed 4 bases at V and 3 bases at J, leaving 0 bases unmatched. Germline V gives CDR1 MGHDK, CDR2 SYGVNS. The CDR3 reads CASSGQGYEQYF. In nucleotides, the CDR3 is TGTGCCAGCAGTGGACAGGGCTACGAGCAGTACTTC.

This clone was counted a few times. This rearrangement joins TRBV30 to TRBJ1-2, with 9 bases lining up with TRBD1. This CDR3 region has 15 residues. Germline V gene lookup returns CDR1 GTSNPN and CDR2 SVGIG (reference sequence). V was pared by 2 bases and J by 3 bases, with 7 bases of the junction left unmatched. The DNA of the CDR3 is TGTGCCTGGAGTAGACGAAGGACAGGGGACTATGGCTACACCTTC. It translates to CAWSRRRTGDYGYTF.

This clone was recorded only once. The V gene is TRBV30, the J gene TRBJ2-3, with TRBD2 matching over 7 bases. Per the germline V gene, CDR1 is GTSNPN and CDR2 is SVGIG (reference sequence). The CDR3 consists of 14 residues. J gave up 4 bases and V 8 bases, and 12 bases lay outside the gene matches. DNA of the CDR3: TGTGCCCTCGCCGGCGGGAGCCGCTCAGATACGCAGTATTTT. Protein product: CALAGGSRSDTQYF.

The V gene is TRBV11-1, the J gene TRBJ1-2; 9 nucleotides line up with TRBD1. CDR3 size: 15 residues. The junction had 9 bases not matched to a gene; V was cut back by 4 bases and J by 6 bases. CDR1 is SGHAT, CDR2 FQDESV, per germline (reference sequence). CDR3 residues: CASSYATGGNDGYTF. In DNA form, the CDR3 reads TGTGCCAGCAGCTACGCGACAGGGGGAAATGATGGCTACACCTTC.

This sequence joins TRBV29-1 and TRBJ2-3, with no clear D. Per the germline V gene, CDR1 is SQVTM and CDR2 is ANQGSEA. Trimming pared 0 bases from V and 11 bases from J, leaving 15 bases between. The CDR3 is 13 amino acids. The CDR3 nucleotides read TGCAGCGTTGAAGACGCCTTGAGCCCCCTGCAGTATTTT. As protein: CSVEDALSPLQYF.

In its sample, this clone was seen once. The V call is TRBV19, the J call TRBJ2-3, with TRBD2 matching over 9 bases. Germline-derived CDR1 and CDR2 are LNHDA and SQIVND (reference sequence). Losses at the gene ends were 4 bases for V and 5 bases for J; bases not matched to a gene: 10. CDR3 length: 16 amino acids. CDR3 residues: CASSRRSGSSGDTQYF. CDR3 bases: TGTGCCAGTAGTAGACGTAGCGGGAGTTCCGGAGATACGCAGTATTTT. Variable domain in full (rest from reference TRBV19 and TRBJ2-3): DGGITQSPKYLFRKEGQNVTLSCEQNLNHDAMYWYRQDPGQGLRLIYYSQIVNDFQKGDIAEGYSVSREKKESFPLTVTSAQKNPTAFYLCASSRRSGSSGDTQYFGPGTRLTVL.

The chain joins TRBV7-9 to TRBJ1-6, with D maybe TRBD1 (6 bases). Trimming took off 5 bases at V and 5 bases at J, with 10 bases between the two ends. The CDR3 extends over 14 amino acids. Germline V lookup: CDR1 SEHNR, CDR2 FQNEAQ (reference sequence). The CDR3 is CASSPGQNNSPLHF. CDR3 DNA: TGTGCCAGCAGCCCCGGACAGAATAATTCACCCCTCCACTTT.

J is TRBJ2-5 and V is TRBV5-1, with a possible D match to TRBD1 (5 bases). This CDR3 is built from 14 residues. The germline V and J ends were trimmed by 2 bases and 7 bases, with 15 bases remaining between them. Germline-derived CDR1 and CDR2 are SGHRS and YFSETQ. The CDR3 sequence: CASSLVQSQGTQYF. The CDR3 DNA follows: TGCGCCAGCAGCTTAGTGCAGAGTCAGGGGACCCAGTACTTC.

The chain combines TRBV18 with TRBJ2-7; TRBD1 aligns across 8 bases. The CDR3 extends over 15 amino acids. After removal of 0 bases from V and 6 bases from J, the junction contained 7 bases not matched to a gene. Germline assignment: CDR1 KGHSH and CDR2 LQKENI. CDR3 protein: CASSPPDRELGEQYF. Written as DNA, the CDR3 is TGTGCCAGCTCACCACCGGACAGGGAACTGGGCGAGCAGTACTTC.

The genes are TRBV10-3 and TRBJ2-2, with 10 bases fitting TRBD2. The CDR3 is 16 residues long. Germline V CDR1 and CDR2: ENHRY, SYGVKD. V was pared by 4 bases and J by 1 base, with 3 bases of the junction left unmatched. The CDR3 coding sequence is TGTGCCATCAGTGCCGAGCGGGGGGGGAACACCGGGGAGCTGTTTTTT. Translating it yields CAISAERGGNTGELFF.

CDR3 sequence: CASETWGSDRPMNTGELFF. The CDR3 nucleotides are TGTGCCAGCGAAACCTGGGGGAGTGACAGGCCGATGAACACCGGGGAGCTGTTTTTT. J is TRBJ2-2 and V is TRBV28; D might be TRBD1 (6 bases). Germline lookup yields CDR1 MDHEN and CDR2 SYDVKM. This CDR3 has 19 amino acids. Trimming cost V 8 bases and J 1 base, with 26 bases left between them.